Given below is one TCR beta chain in context. Its antigen is currently unknown. This specimen comes from a study of neoadjuvant nivolumab and ipilimumab in lung cancer. General study results and limits: Compared with tumor-adjacent uninvolved lung, resected tumors showed greater richness and clonality.

Only in-frame clones appear in the TCRdb table, and some are missing; sequencing was by immunoSEQ multiplex PCR. The sample includes about 38,000 clones, 89% seen only once; the top ten take roughly 3.3%. Losses at the gene ends were 1 base for V and 3 bases for J; bases not matched to a gene: 4. The length of the CDR3 is 15 residues. Per germline, CDR1 SGHTA and CDR2 FQGTGA. The rearrangement joins TRBV7-3 to TRBJ2-5, with 8 nucleotides matching TRBD2. The clonotype originates from an adult with non-small cell lung cancer. This specimen consisted of peripheral blood, obtained before neoadjuvant nivolumab, alone or with ipilimumab. The CDR3 reads CASSLNGGGKETQYF. The DNA of the CDR3 is TGTGCCAGCAGCTTAAATGGCGGGGGGAAAGAGACCCAGTACTTC.